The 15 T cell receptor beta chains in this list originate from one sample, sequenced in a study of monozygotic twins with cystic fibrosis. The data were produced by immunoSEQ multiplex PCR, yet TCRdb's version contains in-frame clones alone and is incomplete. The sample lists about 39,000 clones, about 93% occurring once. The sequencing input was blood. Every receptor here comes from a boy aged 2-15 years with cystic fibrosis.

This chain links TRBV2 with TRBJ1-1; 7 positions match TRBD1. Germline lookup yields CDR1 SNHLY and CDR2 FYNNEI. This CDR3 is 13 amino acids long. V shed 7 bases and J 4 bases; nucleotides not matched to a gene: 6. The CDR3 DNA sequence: TGTGCCAGCACCGTGGAGGGGGCCACTGAAGCTTTCTTT. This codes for CASTVEGATEAFF.

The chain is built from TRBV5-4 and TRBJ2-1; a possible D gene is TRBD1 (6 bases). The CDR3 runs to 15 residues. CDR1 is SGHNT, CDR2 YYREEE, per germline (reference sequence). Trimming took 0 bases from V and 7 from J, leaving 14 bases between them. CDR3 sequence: CASSLGGGLRNEQFF. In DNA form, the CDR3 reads TGTGCCAGCAGCTTGGGTGGGGGCTTACGGAATGAGCAGTTCTTC. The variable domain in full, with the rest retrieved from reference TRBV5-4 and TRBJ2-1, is ETGVTQSPTHLIKTRGQQVTLRCSSQSGHNTVSWYQQALGQGPQFIFQYYREEENGRGNFPPRFSGLQFPNYSSELNVNALELDDSALYLCASSLGGGLRNEQFFGPGTRLTVL.

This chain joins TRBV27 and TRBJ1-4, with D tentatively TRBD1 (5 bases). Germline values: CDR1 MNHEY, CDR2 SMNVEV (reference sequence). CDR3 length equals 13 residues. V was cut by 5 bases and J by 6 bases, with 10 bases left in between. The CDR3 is CASSQRGDEKLFF. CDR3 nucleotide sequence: TGTGCCAGCAGTCAGAGGGGTGATGAAAAACTGTTTTTT. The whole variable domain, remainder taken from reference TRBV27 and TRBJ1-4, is EAQVTQNPRYLITVTGKKLTVTCSQNMNHEYMSWYRQDPGLGLRQIYYSMNVEVTDKGDVPEGYKVSRKEKRNFPLILESPSPNQTSLYFCASSQRGDEKLFFGSGTQLSVL.

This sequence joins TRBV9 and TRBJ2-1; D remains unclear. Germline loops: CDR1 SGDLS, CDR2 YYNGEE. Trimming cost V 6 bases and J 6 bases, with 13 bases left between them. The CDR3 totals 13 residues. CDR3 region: CASTDPLRNEQFF. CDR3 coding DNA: TGTGCCAGCACTGACCCCCTTCGCAATGAGCAGTTCTTC. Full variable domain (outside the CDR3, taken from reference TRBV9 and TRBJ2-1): DSGVTQTPKHLITATGQRVTLRCSPRSGDLSVYWYQQSLDQGLQFLIQYYNGEERAKGNILERFSAQQFPDLHSELNLSSLELGDSALYFCASTDPLRNEQFFGPGTRLTVL.

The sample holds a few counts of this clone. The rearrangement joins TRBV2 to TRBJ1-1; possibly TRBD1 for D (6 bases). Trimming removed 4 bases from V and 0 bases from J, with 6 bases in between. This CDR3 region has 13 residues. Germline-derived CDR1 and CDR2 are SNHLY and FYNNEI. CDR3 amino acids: CASSGTVNTEAFF. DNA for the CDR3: TGTGCCAGCAGTGGGACAGTGAACACTGAAGCTTTCTTT. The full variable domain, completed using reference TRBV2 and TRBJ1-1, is EPEVTQTPSHQVTQMGQEVILRCVPISNHLYFYWYRQILGQKVEFLVSFYNNEISEKSEIFDDQFSVERPDGSNFTLKIRSTKLEDSAMYFCASSGTVNTEAFFGQGTRLTVV.

This CDR3 reads CASSLTGGPGYGYTF. CDR3 nucleotides: TGTGCCAGCAGTTTAACAGGGGGTCCTGGCTATGGCTACACCTTC. The chain couples TRBV27 to TRBJ1-2, with TRBD1 matching 8 bases. The CDR3 totals 15 residues. Germline V gene sequence: CDR1 MNHEY, CDR2 SMNVEV (reference sequence). Trimming at V came to 2 bases and at J to 4 bases, leaving 6 bases not matched to a gene.

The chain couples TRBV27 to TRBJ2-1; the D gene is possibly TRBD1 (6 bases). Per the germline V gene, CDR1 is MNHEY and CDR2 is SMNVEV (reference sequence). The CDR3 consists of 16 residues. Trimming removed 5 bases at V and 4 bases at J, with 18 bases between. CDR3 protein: CASSPLQGLSYNEQFF. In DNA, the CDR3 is TGTGCCAGCAGTCCACTCCAGGGGTTGTCGTACAATGAGCAGTTCTTC.

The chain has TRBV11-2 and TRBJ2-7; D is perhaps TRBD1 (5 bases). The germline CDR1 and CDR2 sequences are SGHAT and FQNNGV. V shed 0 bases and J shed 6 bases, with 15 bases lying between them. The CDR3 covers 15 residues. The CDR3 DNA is TGTGCCAGCAGCTTAGATAGGGCAGGGCGGAGCGAGCAGTACTTC. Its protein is CASSLDRAGRSEQYF.

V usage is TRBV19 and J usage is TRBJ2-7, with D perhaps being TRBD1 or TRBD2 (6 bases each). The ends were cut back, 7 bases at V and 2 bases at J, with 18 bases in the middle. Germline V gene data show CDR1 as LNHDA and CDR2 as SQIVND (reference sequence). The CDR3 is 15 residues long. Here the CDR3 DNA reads TGTGCCAGTACCCCCGACGGGGGCCCAACCTACGAGCAGTACTTC. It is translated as CASTPDGGPTYEQYF. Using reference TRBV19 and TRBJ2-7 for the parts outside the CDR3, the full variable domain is DGGITQSPKYLFRKEGQNVTLSCEQNLNHDAMYWYRQDPGQGLRLIYYSQIVNDFQKGDIAEGYSVSREKKESFPLTVTSAQKNPTAFYLCASTPDGGPTYEQYFGPGTRLTVT.

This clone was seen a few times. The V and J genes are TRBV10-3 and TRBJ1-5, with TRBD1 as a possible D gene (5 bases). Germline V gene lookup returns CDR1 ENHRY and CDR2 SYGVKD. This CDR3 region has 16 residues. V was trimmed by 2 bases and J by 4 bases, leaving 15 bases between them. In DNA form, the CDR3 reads TGTGCCATCAGTGAGAGCTACAGGATTTATAATCAGCCCCAGCATTTT. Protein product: CAISESYRIYNQPQHF.

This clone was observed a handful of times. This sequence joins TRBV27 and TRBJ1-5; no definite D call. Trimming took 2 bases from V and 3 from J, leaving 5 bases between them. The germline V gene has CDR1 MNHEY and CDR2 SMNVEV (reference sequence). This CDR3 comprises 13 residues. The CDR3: CASSLSVNQPQHF. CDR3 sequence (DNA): TGTGCCAGCAGTTTAAGTGTCAATCAGCCCCAGCATTTT.

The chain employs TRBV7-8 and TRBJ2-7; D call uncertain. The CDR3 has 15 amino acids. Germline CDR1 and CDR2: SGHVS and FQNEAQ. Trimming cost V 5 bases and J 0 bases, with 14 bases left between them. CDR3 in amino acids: CASSPRTESSYEQYF. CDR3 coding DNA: TGTGCCAGCAGCCCACGGACGGAGAGCTCCTACGAGCAGTACTTC.

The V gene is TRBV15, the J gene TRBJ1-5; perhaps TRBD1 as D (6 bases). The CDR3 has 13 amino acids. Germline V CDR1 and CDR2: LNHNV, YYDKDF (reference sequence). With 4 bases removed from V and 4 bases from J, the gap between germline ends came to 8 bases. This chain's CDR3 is CATSNRVNQPQHF. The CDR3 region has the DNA TGTGCCACCAGCAACAGGGTGAATCAGCCCCAGCATTTT.

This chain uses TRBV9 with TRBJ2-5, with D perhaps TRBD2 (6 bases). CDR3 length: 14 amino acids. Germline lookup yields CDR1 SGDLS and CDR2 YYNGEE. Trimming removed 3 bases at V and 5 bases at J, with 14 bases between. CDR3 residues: CASSGEDFHETQYF. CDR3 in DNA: TGTGCCAGCAGCGGGGAGGACTTCCATGAGACCCAGTACTTC.

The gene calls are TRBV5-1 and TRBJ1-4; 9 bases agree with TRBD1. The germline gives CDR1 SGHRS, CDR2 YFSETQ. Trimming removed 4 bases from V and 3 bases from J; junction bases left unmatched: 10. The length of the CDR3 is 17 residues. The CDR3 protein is CASSREQGAGANEKLFF. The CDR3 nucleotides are TGCGCCAGCAGCAGGGAACAGGGGGCCGGGGCTAATGAAAAACTGTTTTTT. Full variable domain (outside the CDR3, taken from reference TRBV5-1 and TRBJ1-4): KAGVTQTPRYLIKTRGQQVTLSCSPISGHRSVSWYQQTPGQGLQFLFEYFSETQRNKGNFPGRFSGRQFSNSRSEMNVSTLELGDSALYLCASSREQGAGANEKLFFGSGTQLSVL.